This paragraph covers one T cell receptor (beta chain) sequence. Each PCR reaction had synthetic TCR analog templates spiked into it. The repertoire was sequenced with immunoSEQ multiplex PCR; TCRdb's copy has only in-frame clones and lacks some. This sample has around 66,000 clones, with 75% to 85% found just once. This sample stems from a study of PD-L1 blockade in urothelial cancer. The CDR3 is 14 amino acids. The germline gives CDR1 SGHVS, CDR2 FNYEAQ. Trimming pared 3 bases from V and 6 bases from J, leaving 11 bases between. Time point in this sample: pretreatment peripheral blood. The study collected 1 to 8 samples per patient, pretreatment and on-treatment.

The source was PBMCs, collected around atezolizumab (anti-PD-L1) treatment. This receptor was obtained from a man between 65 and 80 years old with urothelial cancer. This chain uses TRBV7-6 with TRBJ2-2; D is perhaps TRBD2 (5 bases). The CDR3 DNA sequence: TGTGCCAGCAGCTTCGGACTCAGATCCGGGGAGCTGTTTTTT. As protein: CASSFGLRSGELFF.